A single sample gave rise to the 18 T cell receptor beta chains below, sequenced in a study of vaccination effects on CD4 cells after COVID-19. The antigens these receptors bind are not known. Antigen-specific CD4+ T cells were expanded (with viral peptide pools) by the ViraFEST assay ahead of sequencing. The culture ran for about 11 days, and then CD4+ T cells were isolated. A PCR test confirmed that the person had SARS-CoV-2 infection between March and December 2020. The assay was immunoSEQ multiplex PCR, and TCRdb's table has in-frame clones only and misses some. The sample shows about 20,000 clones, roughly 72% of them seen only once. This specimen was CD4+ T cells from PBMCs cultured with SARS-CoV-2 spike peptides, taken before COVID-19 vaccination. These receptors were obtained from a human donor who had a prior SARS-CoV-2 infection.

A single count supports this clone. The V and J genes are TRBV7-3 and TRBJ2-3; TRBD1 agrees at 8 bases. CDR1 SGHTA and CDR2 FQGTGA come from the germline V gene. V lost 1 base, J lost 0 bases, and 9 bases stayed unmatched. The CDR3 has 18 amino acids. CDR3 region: CASSLNRGANPSTDTQYF. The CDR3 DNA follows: TGTGCCAGCAGCTTAAACAGGGGGGCTAACCCTAGCACAGATACGCAGTATTTT.

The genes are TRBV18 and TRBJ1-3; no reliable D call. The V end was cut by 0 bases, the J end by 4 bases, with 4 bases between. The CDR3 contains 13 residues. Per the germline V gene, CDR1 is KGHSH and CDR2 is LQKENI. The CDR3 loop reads CASSPPAGNTIYF. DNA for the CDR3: TGTGCCAGCTCACCACCGGCGGGAAACACCATATATTTT.

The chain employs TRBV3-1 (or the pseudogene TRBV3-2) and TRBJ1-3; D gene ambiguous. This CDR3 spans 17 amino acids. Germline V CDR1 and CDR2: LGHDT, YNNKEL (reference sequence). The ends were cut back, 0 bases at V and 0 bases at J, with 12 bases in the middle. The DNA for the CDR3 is TGTGCCAGCAGCCAAGACCCCCCCATCTTCTCTGGAAACACCATATATTTT. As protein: CASSQDPPIFSGNTIYF.

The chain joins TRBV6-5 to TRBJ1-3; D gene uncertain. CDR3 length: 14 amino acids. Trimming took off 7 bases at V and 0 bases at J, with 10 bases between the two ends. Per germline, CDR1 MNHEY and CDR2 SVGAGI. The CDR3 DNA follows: TGTGCCAGCACAAAGGAATACTCTGGAAACACCATATATTTT. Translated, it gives CASTKEYSGNTIYF.

Here the CDR3 reads CASSYSITALEKEAFF. CDR3 nucleotide sequence: TGTGCCAGCAGTTACTCGATTACGGCGTTGGAAAAGGAAGCTTTCTTT. This chain joins TRBV6-5 and TRBJ1-1; D unresolved. V lost 0 bases and J 8 bases, leaving 19 bases between the germline ends. Per germline, CDR1 MNHEY and CDR2 SVGAGI. The CDR3 spans 16 residues.

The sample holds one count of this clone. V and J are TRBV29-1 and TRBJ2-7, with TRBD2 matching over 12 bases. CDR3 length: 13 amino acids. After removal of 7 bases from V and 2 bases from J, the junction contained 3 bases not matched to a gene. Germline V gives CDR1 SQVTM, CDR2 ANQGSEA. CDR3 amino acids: CSATSGRTYEQYF. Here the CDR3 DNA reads TGCAGCGCGACTAGCGGGAGAACCTACGAGCAGTACTTC.

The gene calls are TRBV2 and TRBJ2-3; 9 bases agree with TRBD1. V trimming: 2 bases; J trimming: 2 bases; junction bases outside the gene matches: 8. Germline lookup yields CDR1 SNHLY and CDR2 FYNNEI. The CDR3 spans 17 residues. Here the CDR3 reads CASSERPWDRATDTQYF. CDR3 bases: TGTGCCAGCAGTGAAAGGCCTTGGGACAGGGCCACAGATACGCAGTATTTT.

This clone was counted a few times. DNA for the CDR3: TGTGCCAGCAGCCCTCCCGGGACTACCTCCTACAATGAGCAGTTCTTC. This codes for CASSPPGTTSYNEQFF. The chain carries TRBV7-6 and TRBJ2-1; 7 nucleotides align to TRBD2. Germline V lookup: CDR1 SGHVS, CDR2 FNYEAQ. V gave up 5 bases and J gave up 0 bases; unmatched junction bases: 7. The length of the CDR3 is 16 residues.

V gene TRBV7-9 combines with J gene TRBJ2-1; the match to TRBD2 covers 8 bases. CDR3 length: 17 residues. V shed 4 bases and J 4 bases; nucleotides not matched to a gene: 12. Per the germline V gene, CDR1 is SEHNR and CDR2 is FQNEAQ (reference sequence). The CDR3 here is CASSSGSIAGSYNEQFF. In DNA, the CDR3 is TGTGCCAGCAGCTCAGGGAGCATAGCGGGGTCTTACAATGAGCAGTTCTTC.

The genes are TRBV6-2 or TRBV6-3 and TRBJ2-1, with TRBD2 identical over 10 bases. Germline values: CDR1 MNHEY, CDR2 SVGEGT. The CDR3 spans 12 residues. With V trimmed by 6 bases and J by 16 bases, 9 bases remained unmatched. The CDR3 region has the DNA TGTGCCAGCAGCCACGCTAGCGGGAGTTTCTTCTTC. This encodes CASSHASGSFFF.

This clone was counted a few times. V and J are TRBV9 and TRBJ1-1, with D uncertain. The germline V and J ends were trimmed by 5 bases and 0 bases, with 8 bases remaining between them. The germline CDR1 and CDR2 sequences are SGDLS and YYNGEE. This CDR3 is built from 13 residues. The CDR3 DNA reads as TGTGCCAGCAGAGCGACCGTGAACACTGAAGCTTTCTTT. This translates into CASRATVNTEAFF. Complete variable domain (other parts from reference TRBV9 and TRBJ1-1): DSGVTQTPKHLITATGQRVTLRCSPRSGDLSVYWYQQSLDQGLQFLIQYYNGEERAKGNILERFSAQQFPDLHSELNLSSLELGDSALYFCASRATVNTEAFFGQGTRLTVV.

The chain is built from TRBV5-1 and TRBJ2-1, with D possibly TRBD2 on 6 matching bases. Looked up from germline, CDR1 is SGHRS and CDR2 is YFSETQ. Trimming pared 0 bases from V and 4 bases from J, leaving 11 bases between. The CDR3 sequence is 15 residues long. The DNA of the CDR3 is TGCGCCAGCAGCTTGGAGACGGGGGATTACAATGAGCAGTTCTTC. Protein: CASSLETGDYNEQFF.

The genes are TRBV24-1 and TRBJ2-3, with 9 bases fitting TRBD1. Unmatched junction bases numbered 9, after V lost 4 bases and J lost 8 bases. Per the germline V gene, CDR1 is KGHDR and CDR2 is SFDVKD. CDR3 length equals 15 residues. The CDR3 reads CATSERQGDTSTQYF. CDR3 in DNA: TGTGCCACCAGTGAGAGACAGGGGGATACGAGTACGCAGTATTTT.

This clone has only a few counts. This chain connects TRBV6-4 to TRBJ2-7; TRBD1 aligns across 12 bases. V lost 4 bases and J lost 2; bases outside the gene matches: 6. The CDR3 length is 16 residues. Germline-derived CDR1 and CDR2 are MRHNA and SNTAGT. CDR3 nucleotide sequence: TGTGCCAGCAGTGGGGACAGGGGGCGGCCTACCTACGAGCAGTACTTC. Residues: CASSGDRGRPTYEQYF.

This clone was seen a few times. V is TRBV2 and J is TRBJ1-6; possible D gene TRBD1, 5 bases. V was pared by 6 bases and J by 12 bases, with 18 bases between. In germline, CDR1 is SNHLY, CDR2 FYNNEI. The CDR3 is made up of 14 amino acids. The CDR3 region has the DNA TGTGCCAGCAGAGATACAGGAGGACTGCAACCCCTCCACTTT. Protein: CASRDTGGLQPLHF.

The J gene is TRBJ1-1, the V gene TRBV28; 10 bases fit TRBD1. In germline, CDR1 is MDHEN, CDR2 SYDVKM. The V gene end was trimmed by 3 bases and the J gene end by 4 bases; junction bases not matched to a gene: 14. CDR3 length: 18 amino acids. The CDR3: CASSFLGQGLSWGTEAFF. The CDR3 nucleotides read TGTGCCAGCAGTTTTTTGGGACAGGGGCTCTCTTGGGGCACTGAAGCTTTCTTT.

The CDR3 DNA sequence: TGCGCCAGCAGATTACTAGCGGGAGCCCATCTAGCCAAAAACATTCAGTACTTC. Protein sequence: CASRLLAGAHLAKNIQYF. The chain combines TRBV5-1 with TRBJ2-4, with 11 bases lining up with TRBD2. V lost 5 bases to trimming and J lost 0 bases; unmatched junction nucleotides: 10. The germline gives CDR1 SGHRS, CDR2 YFSETQ. This CDR3 contains 18 residues.

The CDR3 region has the DNA TGTGCCAGCAACAGACAGGGGACGCTTCCCCTCCACTTT. This encodes CASNRQGTLPLHF. V gene TRBV2 combines with J gene TRBJ1-6, with 8 bases identical to TRBD1. From germline, CDR1 is SNHLY and CDR2 FYNNEI. With V trimmed by 7 bases and J by 13 bases, 9 bases remained unmatched. CDR3 length: 13 residues.